This TCR beta chain is drawn from a study of response to subunit inactivated influenza vaccine. Study-wide results and caveats: Few new T cells, the authors suggested, are recruited by each seasonal influenza vaccination.

Only a few counts were recorded for this clonotype. Its antigen is unidentified. CDR3 length: 13 amino acids. V lost 4 bases to trimming and J lost 3 bases, with 10 bases between them. From germline, CDR1 is MGHRA and CDR2 YSYEKL. Each CDR3 protein gets one entry after TCRdb re-called the RT-PCR reads with MiXCR. The repertoire holds some 500,000 distinct CDR3 sequences, less than 30% seen once, with 1.9% in the top ten. This specimen was CD4+ T cells sorted from PBMCs, taken roughly 5 days after vaccination. This sequence originates from a man aged 45 to 65 who received an inactivated influenza vaccine. The chain couples TRBV4-1 to TRBJ2-7, with D uncertain. The CDR3 DNA is TGCGCCAGCAGCCGGGGTCAAAGCTACGAGCAGTACTTC. Residues: CASSRGQSYEQYF.